These T cell receptor beta chains were read from a single sample in a study of blood T cells in healthy people across ages. TCRdb redid the calling of the 5' RACE reads with MiXCR, one entry per CDR3 protein. This sample has 500,000 to 550,000 distinct CDR3 sequences, with about 24% found just once. The sample was also reused in another study, on T cells of mothers and their children.

Sequencing was carried out using blood. The receptors shown here come from a boy younger than 18 in good health. CDR3s include the opening cysteine and the closing phenylalanine or tryptophan. The order of the fields is clone size, V gene, J gene, D gene, CDR3 protein, CDR3 DNA. A D gene is named only where the DNA matches it firmly. The size of a clone is reported for some rows only, either as once, few or many, or as a class for expanded clones.

>.|TRBV18|TRBJ2-2|TRBD1
CASSLDREGLTGELFF
TGTGCCAGCTCACTGGACAGGGAAGGTTTGACCGGGGAGCTGTTTTTT
>.|TRBV6-2/TRBV6-3|TRBJ2-5|TRBD2
CASSWRGRLAGTFGTQYF
TGTGCCAGCAGTTGGAGAGGGAGACTAGCGGGGACCTTCGGGACCCAGTACTTC
>.|TRBV4-3|TRBJ2-7|.
CASSQDRTYYEQYF
TGCGCCAGCAGCCAAGATAGGACATACTACGAGCAGTACTTC
>.|TRBV4-1|TRBJ2-1|.
CASSQGVAGAYNEQFF
TGCGCCAGCAGCCAAGGAGTCGCGGGGGCGTACAATGAGCAGTTCTTC
>.|TRBV7-7|TRBJ2-1|TRBD2
CASSSGLAGINEQFF
TGTGCTAGCAGCTCGGGACTAGCGGGGATCAATGAGCAGTTCTTC
>.|TRBV5-1|TRBJ1-2|TRBD1
CASSLDRGISDGYTF
TGCGCCAGCAGCTTGGACAGGGGCATTTCAGATGGCTACACCTTC
>few|TRBV28|TRBJ2-1|TRBD1
CASRGSQGDEQFF
TGTGCCAGCAGGGGAAGTCAGGGGGATGAGCAGTTCTTC
>.|TRBV6-5|TRBJ2-1|.
CASSYKGGGLYEQFF
TGTGCCAGCAGTTACAAAGGGGGGGGCCTCTATGAGCAGTTCTTC
>few|TRBV27|TRBJ2-4|TRBD2
CASSLSVAGGLAKNIQYF
TGTGCCAGCAGTCTCTCGGTAGCGGGAGGATTAGCCAAAAACATTCAGTACTTC
>.|TRBV12-3/TRBV12-4|TRBJ1-2|TRBD1
CASSSDRGNGGYTF
TGTGCCAGCAGTTCGGACAGGGGGAATGGTGGCTACACCTTC
>.|TRBV20-1|TRBJ2-1|TRBD1
CSAEGQDSYNEQFF
TGCAGTGCTGAGGGACAGGACTCCTACAATGAGCAGTTCTTC
>few|TRBV7-2|TRBJ2-1|.
CASSPEGGVYNEQFF
TGTGCCAGCAGCCCGGAGGGCGGGGTCTACAATGAGCAGTTCTTC
>few|TRBV11-2|TRBJ1-2|TRBD1
CASYDRGDNYGYTF
TGTGCCAGCTACGACAGGGGTGATAACTATGGCTACACCTTC
>.|TRBV7-9|TRBJ2-1|TRBD1
CASSSRGQGSFF
TGTGCCAGCAGCTCAAGGGGACAGGGTTCGTTCTTC
>few|TRBV12-3/TRBV12-4|TRBJ1-4|TRBD1
CASSGRTGNEKLFF
TGTGCCAGCAGCGGGCGGACAGGGAATGAAAAACTGTTTTTT